Below, 22 T cell receptor beta chains from the same sample are listed, as sequenced in a study of blood T cell repertoires in COVID-19. Sequencing used immunoSEQ multiplex PCR; TCRdb keeps in-frame clones, though not all of them. The sample records 230,000 or so clones, roughly nine tenths being singletons. Sequenced material: peripheral blood. The receptors come from a man aged 40-49 years with active or convalescent COVID-19.

The V gene is TRBV27, the J gene TRBJ2-6; 8 bases fit TRBD1. With 4 bases clipped from V and 2 bases from J, the junction kept 1 base outside the gene matches. Germline-derived CDR1 and CDR2 are MNHEY and SMNVEV (reference sequence). The length of the CDR3 is 15 residues. The CDR3 is CASSSTGAGANVLTF. The CDR3 nucleotides are TGTGCCAGCAGTTCGACAGGGGCTGGGGCCAACGTCCTGACTTTC.

This rearrangement joins TRBV6-5 to TRBJ2-7, with D tentatively TRBD2 (5 bases). Germline V gene lookup returns CDR1 MNHEY and CDR2 SVGAGI. The CDR3 loop spans 15 amino acids. Trimming stripped 2 bases from V and 2 bases from J, with 13 bases between. The CDR3 is CASSYEPGLTYEQYF. The CDR3 coding sequence is TGTGCCAGCAGTTACGAGCCTGGACTTACCTACGAGCAGTACTTC.

The CDR3 reads CASTGTGNNQPQHF. CDR3 DNA sequence: TGTGCCAGCACTGGGACAGGGAACAATCAGCCCCAGCATTTT. The chain uses TRBV6-5 and TRBJ1-5; 9 nucleotides align to TRBD1. This CDR3 comprises 14 residues. Germline V gene lookup returns CDR1 MNHEY and CDR2 SVGAGI. The V segment lost 7 bases and the J segment 3 bases; nucleotides outside the gene matches: 4.

This clone has a single count. The rearrangement uses TRBV20-1 and TRBJ1-1; D gene unclear. The CDR3 length is 14 residues. Per the germline V gene, CDR1 is DFQATT and CDR2 is SNEGSKA (reference sequence). V was clipped by 3 bases and J by 1 base, with 12 bases between them. The CDR3 reads CSASYLRRNTEAFF. CDR3 bases: TGCAGTGCTAGTTACCTACGAAGGAACACTGAAGCTTTCTTT.

CDR3 in amino acids: CASNTGTGGAGYTF. As DNA, the CDR3 is TGTGCCAGCAATACCGGGACAGGGGGGGCTGGCTACACCTTC. The V and J genes are TRBV28 and TRBJ1-2, with 11 bases identical to TRBD1. J gave up 7 bases and V 7 bases, and 8 bases lay outside the gene matches. The CDR3 contains 14 residues. CDR1 and CDR2 from the germline V gene are MDHEN and SYDVKM.

This clone has more than one count but fewer than ten. The gene calls are TRBV10-3 and TRBJ1-2; a possible D gene is TRBD1 (6 bases). CDR3 length: 13 amino acids. Germline V lookup: CDR1 ENHRY, CDR2 SYGVKD. V dropped 4 bases and J dropped 4 bases, with 10 bases sitting between them. The CDR3 here is CAISVGAVYGYTF. The CDR3 DNA reads as TGTGCCATCAGTGTGGGGGCGGTCTATGGCTACACCTTC.

V usage is TRBV7-2 and J usage is TRBJ1-1, with 8 bases fitting TRBD1. CDR1 is SGHTA, CDR2 FQGNSA, per germline. V lost 5 bases to trimming and J lost 1 base; unmatched junction nucleotides: 6. The CDR3 has 15 residues. The CDR3, as DNA: TGTGCCAGCAGCGGCAGGGGGCGCGGGAACACTGAAGCTTTCTTT. Encoded protein: CASSGRGRGNTEAFF.

V gene TRBV3-1 (or the pseudogene TRBV3-2) combines with J gene TRBJ2-3; TRBD1 might be the D (6 bases). Trimming took off 0 bases at V and 2 bases at J, with 12 bases between the two ends. The CDR3 has 16 residues. Germline V gene data show CDR1 as LGHDT and CDR2 as YNNKEL (reference sequence). CDR3 sequence reads: CASSQEGQAPTDTQYF. In nucleotides, the CDR3 is TGTGCCAGCAGCCAAGAGGGACAAGCACCCACAGATACGCAGTATTTT.

As for this clone: In the same sample, other DNA sequences code for this CDR3. The chain recombines TRBV4-1 with TRBJ1-1; 9 bases match TRBD1. V was clipped by 4 bases and J by 5 bases; unmatched bases: 5. The germline V gene encodes CDR1 MGHRA and CDR2 YSYEKL. The CDR3 has 14 residues. CDR3 loop: CASSPRQGGTEAFF. In DNA form, the CDR3 reads TGCGCCAGCAGCCCCCGACAGGGGGGGACTGAAGCTTTCTTT.

The chain joins TRBV5-4 to TRBJ1-6; unclear D gene. This CDR3 contains 12 residues. Trimming took off 4 bases at V and 10 bases at J, with 9 bases between the two ends. The germline gives CDR1 SGHNT, CDR2 YYREEE (reference sequence). The CDR3 spells CASSPRLSPLHF. DNA of the CDR3: TGTGCCAGCAGCCCCAGGTTGTCACCCCTCCACTTT.

The chain couples TRBV7-3 to TRBJ1-3; 8 bases map to TRBD1. Germline lookup yields CDR1 SGHTA and CDR2 FQGTGA. Losses at the gene ends were 2 bases for V and 3 bases for J; bases not matched to a gene: 6. CDR3 length equals 16 residues. The CDR3 sequence is CASSLVGTGFGNTIYF. CDR3 DNA: TGTGCCAGCAGCTTAGTTGGGACAGGATTTGGAAACACCATATATTTT.

This rearrangement joins TRBV27 to TRBJ1-1, with a weak D call TRBD1 (5 bases). Germline V lookup: CDR1 MNHEY, CDR2 SMNVEV (reference sequence). This CDR3 region has 13 residues. V was pared by 3 bases and J by 5 bases, with 10 bases between. DNA of the CDR3: TGTGCCAGCAGTTTCGTAGGGGATACTGAAGCTTTCTTT. Encoded protein: CASSFVGDTEAFF.

This chain connects TRBV11-2 to TRBJ1-1; a possible D gene is TRBD1 (6 bases). V dropped 5 bases and J dropped 3 bases, with 19 bases sitting between them. Germline V CDR1 and CDR2: SGHAT, FQNNGV. This CDR3 comprises 16 residues. The CDR3 DNA sequence: TGTGCCAGCAGCCTCATCCTCACAGGGCGGGACACTGAAGCTTTCTTT. The encoded protein is CASSLILTGRDTEAFF.

V and J are TRBV6-5 and TRBJ1-1, with D maybe TRBD1 (5 bases). This CDR3 contains 12 residues. Per the germline V gene, CDR1 is MNHEY and CDR2 is SVGAGI. The ends were cut back, 6 bases at V and 6 bases at J, with 11 bases in the middle. The CDR3 sequence is CASSRGGAEAFF. CDR3 DNA sequence: TGTGCCAGCAGCCGGGGGGGAGCTGAAGCTTTCTTT.

Regarding this clone: The sample holds other DNA sequences that translate to the same CDR3. This sequence joins TRBV6-5 and TRBJ1-2, with D possibly matching TRBD1 (6 bases). V was pared by 5 bases and J by 4 bases, with 14 bases between. The CDR3 spans 14 residues. Germline CDR1 and CDR2: MNHEY and SVGAGI. The DNA for the CDR3 is TGTGCCAGCAGTCGCGCAGGGGCAGGCTATGGCTACACCTTC. Amino acid sequence: CASSRAGAGYGYTF.

The V call is TRBV5-1, the J call TRBJ2-5; D remains unclear. The CDR3 runs 13 residues. Trimming pared 3 bases from V and 5 bases from J, leaving 11 bases between. CDR1 and CDR2 (germline): SGHRS, YFSETQ. CDR3 DNA: TGCGCCAGCAGCTCTGAAGTGGAGGAGACCCAGTACTTC. Residues: CASSSEVEETQYF.

The chain couples TRBV11-3 to TRBJ2-2, with 9 bases aligning to TRBD2. The CDR3 sequence is 18 residues long. V trimming: 5 bases; J trimming: 5 bases; junction bases outside the gene matches: 15. Germline loops: CDR1 SGHNT, CDR2 YENEEA. CDR3 bases: TGTGCCAGCAGCCCTGGGAGCGGGGGGCTTGCCGGGACCGGGGAGCTGTTTTTT. Protein: CASSPGSGGLAGTGELFF.

The chain recombines TRBV18 with TRBJ1-3, with 7 positions matching TRBD1. The trim removed 4 bases at V and 4 bases at J, leaving 7 bases unmatched. Germline lookup yields CDR1 KGHSH and CDR2 LQKENI. CDR3 length: 15 residues. The chain's CDR3 is CASSLGQAQGNTIYF. In nucleotides, the CDR3 is TGTGCCAGCTCACTAGGACAGGCGCAAGGAAACACCATATATTTT.

The rearrangement joins TRBV6-4 to TRBJ1-4; D not resolved. The CDR3 has 16 residues. Germline V CDR1 and CDR2: MRHNA, SNTAGT. Trimming took 4 bases from V and 7 from J, leaving 19 bases between them. The CDR3 spells CASSARFSRSGEKLFF. CDR3 coding DNA: TGTGCCAGCAGTGCACGATTCTCACGTTCGGGTGAAAAACTGTTTTTT.

The chain recombines TRBV7-4 with TRBJ2-5, with 7 positions matching TRBD2. Germline V lookup: CDR1 SGHVT, CDR2 SQSDAQ. The CDR3 runs 17 residues. V shed 1 base and J 3 bases; nucleotides not matched to a gene: 11. This CDR3 is CASSLDGSEREEETQYF. CDR3 in DNA: TGTGCCAGCAGCTTAGATGGCTCCGAACGGGAGGAAGAGACCCAGTACTTC.

This chain links TRBV27 with TRBJ1-3; D remains unclear. The V end was cut by 3 bases, the J end by 0 bases, with 12 bases between. The germline V gene encodes CDR1 MNHEY and CDR2 SMNVEV (reference sequence). The CDR3 is 16 amino acids. The CDR3 nucleotides are TGTGCCAGCAGTTTTGGAGGGAGTAACTCTGGAAACACCATATATTTT. As protein: CASSFGGSNSGNTIYF.

This chain links TRBV29-1 with TRBJ1-4; TRBD1 aligns across 7 bases. Germline assignment: CDR1 SQVTM and CDR2 ANQGSEA. V lost 6 bases and J lost 5; bases outside the gene matches: 6. CDR3 size: 13 residues. In nucleotides, the CDR3 is TGCAGCGTGGAGGGACAGTTAAATGAAAAACTGTTTTTT. It encodes CSVEGQLNEKLFF.